Shown below are 23 T cell receptor beta chains from a single sample sequenced in a study of CD8 T cells in Susac syndrome. RNA was extracted with the RNeasy kit, and a quantity of roughly 0.45 to 1 ug was reverse transcribed using random hexamers. A single record per CDR3 protein comes from TCRdb applying MiXCR to the immunoSEQ multiplex PCR reads. This sample has about 150,000 distinct CDR3 sequences, with about 96% found just once. Sequenced material: CD4+ T cells from PBMCs. The receptors stem from a human donor with Susac syndrome.

The rearrangement links TRBV7-2 to TRBJ2-5, with TRBD2 matching over 10 bases. The CDR3 runs 14 residues. Per the germline V gene, CDR1 is SGHTA and CDR2 is FQGNSA. With 3 bases clipped from V and 5 bases from J, the junction kept 3 bases outside the gene matches. The DNA for the CDR3 is TGTGCCAGCAGCTTGGGACTAGCGTGGGAGACCCAGTACTTC. The encoded protein is CASSLGLAWETQYF.

The chain combines TRBV6-5 with TRBJ2-5; possibly TRBD1 for D (5 bases). The length of the CDR3 is 14 residues. Between the trimmed V and J ends, which lost 4 bases and 5 bases, there was a span of 14 bases. From germline, CDR1 is MNHEY and CDR2 SVGAGI. This chain's CDR3 is CASSFIGVRETQYF. The CDR3 DNA reads as TGTGCCAGCAGTTTCATAGGGGTGAGGGAGACCCAGTACTTC.

The chain recombines TRBV20-1 with TRBJ2-1; D is perhaps TRBD1 (5 bases). Per the germline V gene, CDR1 is DFQATT and CDR2 is SNEGSKA (reference sequence). CDR3 size: 13 residues. V was clipped by 7 bases and J by 6 bases, with 16 bases between them. CDR3 nucleotides: TGCAGTGTCGACCCCCTAGGGGTCAATGAGCAGTTCTTC. Translation gives CSVDPLGVNEQFF.

The V gene is TRBV20-1, the J gene TRBJ1-2, with TRBD1 matching over 9 bases. Germline V gives CDR1 DFQATT, CDR2 SNEGSKA (reference sequence). This CDR3 is built from 16 residues. Trimming cost V 5 bases and J 4 bases; bases outside gene matches: 14. CDR3: CSAHPFTGGAGYGYTF. The CDR3 nucleotides are TGCAGTGCTCATCCTTTCACAGGGGGCGCTGGCTATGGCTACACCTTC.

The rearrangement links TRBV28 to TRBJ1-2; the D gene is possibly TRBD1 (6 bases). Germline V CDR1 and CDR2: MDHEN, SYDVKM. The CDR3 totals 16 residues. Trimming pared 6 bases from V and 4 bases from J, leaving 21 bases between. The chain's CDR3 is CASRLRTAWGLYGYTF. For the CDR3, the DNA is TGTGCCAGCAGACTACGGACAGCTTGGGGTCTCTATGGCTACACCTTC.

V usage is TRBV28 and J usage is TRBJ2-3, with no clear D. V shed 2 bases and J shed 5 bases, with 5 bases lying between them. Germline V gene sequence: CDR1 MDHEN, CDR2 SYDVKM. This CDR3 is 12 amino acids long. The CDR3 sequence is CASSLLRDTQYF. CDR3 sequence (DNA): TGTGCCAGCAGTTTACTCAGAGATACGCAGTATTTT.

This chain links TRBV7-2 with TRBJ1-6; 8 nucleotides agree with TRBD1. V trimming: 6 bases; J trimming: 6 bases; junction bases outside the gene matches: 4. The germline V gene has CDR1 SGHTA and CDR2 FQGNSA. The CDR3 runs to 14 residues. The CDR3 sequence is CASRSQGANSPLHF. The CDR3 bases are TGTGCCAGCAGGTCTCAGGGGGCTAATTCACCCCTCCACTTT.

This sequence joins TRBV28 and TRBJ1-1; D remains unclear. Germline V gene lookup returns CDR1 MDHEN and CDR2 SYDVKM. V was clipped by 5 bases and J by 6 bases, with 10 bases between them. The CDR3 has 12 amino acids. This chain's CDR3 is CASSTGSPEAFF. DNA of the CDR3: TGTGCCAGCAGTACGGGGAGCCCTGAAGCTTTCTTT. Looking up the rest from reference TRBV28 and TRBJ1-1 gives the full variable domain: DVKVTQSSRYLVKRTGEKVFLECVQDMDHENMFWYRQDPGLGLRLIYFSYDVKMKEKGDIPEGYSVSREKKERFSLILESASTNQTSMYLCASSTGSPEAFFGQGTRLTVV.

This clonotype was recorded once. V gene TRBV2 combines with J gene TRBJ2-1; unclear D gene. V dropped 6 bases and J dropped 15 bases, with 15 bases sitting between them. Per germline, CDR1 SNHLY and CDR2 FYNNEI. This CDR3 comprises 11 residues. The CDR3 nucleotides are TGTGCCAGCAGCTCAACGGCGTGGGGGTTCTTC. This translates into CASSSTAWGFF.

The chain links TRBV29-1 to TRBJ2-1, with D perhaps TRBD1 (6 bases). V lost 8 bases to trimming and J lost 5 bases, with 13 bases between them. CDR1 and CDR2 (germline): SQVTM, ANQGSEA. The CDR3 contains 12 residues. DNA of the CDR3: TGCAGCTATCTTTGGGGGCACAATGAGCAGTTCTTC. Residues: CSYLWGHNEQFF.

This chain uses TRBV20-1 with TRBJ2-1, with 10 bases lining up with TRBD2. V lost 0 bases, J lost 1 base, and 9 bases stayed unmatched. This CDR3 contains 18 residues. Per germline, CDR1 DFQATT and CDR2 SNEGSKA (reference sequence). The CDR3 spells CSARDVGKLAGSYNEQFF. As DNA, the CDR3 is TGCAGTGCTAGAGATGTGGGAAAACTAGCGGGATCCTACAATGAGCAGTTCTTC.

The chain couples TRBV9 to TRBJ2-1, with unresolved D. The CDR3 consists of 18 residues. CDR1 SGDLS and CDR2 YYNGEE come from the germline V gene. V was cut by 0 bases and J by 0 bases, with 16 bases left in between. CDR3 protein: CASSVARARSDSYNEQFF. The CDR3 DNA sequence: TGTGCCAGCAGCGTAGCCCGCGCTAGATCAGACTCCTACAATGAGCAGTTCTTC.

This chain uses TRBV12-3 or TRBV12-4 with TRBJ1-5, with unresolved D. This CDR3 has 12 residues. V shed 6 bases and J shed 7 bases, with 10 bases lying between them. The CDR3, as DNA: TGTGCCAGCAGCTCCCCTAAGCAGCCCCAGCATTTT. It codes for CASSSPKQPQHF.

The J gene is TRBJ2-2, the V gene TRBV20-1; D might be TRBD1 or TRBD2, each matching 5 bases. Trimming left V 0 bases short and J 4 bases short, with 9 bases between. The germline gives CDR1 DFQATT, CDR2 SNEGSKA (reference sequence). The CDR3 loop spans 14 amino acids. The CDR3 loop reads CSARDLRGTGELFF. The CDR3 coding sequence is TGCAGTGCTAGAGATCTGAGGGGCACCGGGGAGCTGTTTTTT.

This clonotype was counted once. The chain recombines TRBV4-3 with TRBJ2-6, with D unclear. CDR1 and CDR2 (germline): LGHNA, YSLEER. V lost 4 bases and J lost 4, with 8 bases in between. The CDR3 has 14 amino acids. The CDR3 spells CASSLLGGANVLTF. CDR3 nucleotides: TGCGCCAGCAGCCTATTGGGGGGGGCCAACGTCCTGACTTTC.

The chain links TRBV29-1 to TRBJ2-1; D may be TRBD2 (6 bases). The germline gives CDR1 SQVTM, CDR2 ANQGSEA. V was shortened by 0 bases and J by 8 bases, with 14 bases between the two germline ends. This CDR3 has 14 amino acids. CDR3 sequence reads: CSVEEVEGGDEQFF. The CDR3 DNA sequence: TGCAGCGTTGAAGAGGTTGAGGGAGGCGATGAGCAGTTCTTC.

The chain carries TRBV29-1 and TRBJ2-3; 15 nucleotides line up with TRBD2. The CDR3 covers 18 residues. Germline V gene lookup returns CDR1 SQVTM and CDR2 ANQGSEA. V dropped 5 bases and J dropped 0; count of bases not matched to a gene: 9. CDR3 region: CSVRLGTSGRTSTDTQYF. The CDR3 DNA sequence: TGCAGCGTTCGCTTAGGGACTAGCGGGAGGACTAGCACAGATACGCAGTATTTT.

The chain carries TRBV29-1 and TRBJ2-5; D is tentatively TRBD1 or TRBD2 (5 bases each). Germline V gives CDR1 SQVTM, CDR2 ANQGSEA. The V and J ends lost 5 bases and 7 bases respectively, with 11 bases between them. This CDR3 comprises 11 residues. For the CDR3, the DNA is TGCAGCGTTCGGGGCACGGGGACCCAGTACTTC. Encoded protein: CSVRGTGTQYF. The full variable domain, in which reference TRBV29-1 and TRBJ2-5 provide the parts outside the CDR3, is SAVISQKPSRDICQRGTSLTIQCQVDSQVTMMFWYRQQPGQSLTLIATANQGSEATYESGFVIDKFPISRPNLTFSTLTVSNMSPEDSSIYLCSVRGTGTQYFGPGTRLLVL.

A note on this clonotype: One junction end disagrees with the germline gene, perhaps due to a read error. The rearrangement joins TRBV4-2 to TRBJ2-1; possibly TRBD1 for D (6 bases). This CDR3 has 12 residues. CDR1 and CDR2 from the germline V gene are LGHNA and YNFKEQ. Here the CDR3 DNA reads TGTGCCAGCAGCCAAGATTGGGGGCCGGCGCTCTTC. This sequence encodes CASSQDWGPALF.

This sequence joins TRBV27 and TRBJ2-5; 8 bases are shared with TRBD2. Trimming cost V 1 base and J 5 bases; bases outside gene matches: 6. Germline CDR1 reads MNHEY; CDR2 reads SMNVEV (reference sequence). This CDR3 spans 15 amino acids. The CDR3: CASSLWLAGEETQYF. The CDR3 coding sequence is TGTGCCAGCAGTTTATGGCTAGCGGGCGAGGAGACCCAGTACTTC.

The rearrangement links TRBV29-1 to TRBJ2-7; 9 nucleotides line up with TRBD1. Germline values: CDR1 SQVTM, CDR2 ANQGSEA. The CDR3 runs to 13 residues. V shed 6 bases, J shed 3 bases, and the junction held 6 bases outside the gene matches. The CDR3 bases are TGCAGCGTAGCACCGGGACAGGGCTACGAGCAGTACTTC. Protein: CSVAPGQGYEQYF.

The chain recombines TRBV7-3 with TRBJ1-6; no clear D gene. The CDR3 consists of 13 residues. V was pared by 3 bases and J by 16 bases, with 16 bases between. Germline CDR1 and CDR2: SGHTA and FQGTGA. Here the CDR3 DNA reads TGTGCCAGCAGCTTGACTGGTCTAAGGGAACTCCACTTT. Residues: CASSLTGLRELHF.

V is TRBV12-3 or TRBV12-4 and J is TRBJ2-4; tentatively, D is TRBD2 (6 bases). This CDR3 is built from 14 residues. The V end lost 6 bases, the J end lost 8 bases, and 17 bases lay between the germline ends. Written as DNA, the CDR3 is TGTGCCAGCAGCCCTGGACTGGGGGGAGACATTCAGTACTTC. Its protein is CASSPGLGGDIQYF.